This T cell receptor beta chain is drawn from a study of beta chain features in type 1 diabetes. Expressed TCRB transcripts were sequenced, since all the RNA that had been isolated was reverse transcribed. The data were produced by immunoSEQ multiplex PCR, yet TCRdb's version contains in-frame clones alone and is incomplete. This sample has around 250,000 clones; about 70% occur once, and the top ten carry around 0.057%. CDR3 length: 14 residues. V lost 6 bases to trimming and J lost 0 bases; unmatched junction nucleotides: 8. Per germline, CDR1 SQVTM and CDR2 ANQGSEA. Concerning this clone: Its specificity is not known.

Notes on the study in general: Among all four CD4+ subsets, Type 1 diabetes patients had TCRB CDR3s that were moderately but significantly shorter.

Sequencing was done on a sample of naive CD4+ T cells from blood. The genes are TRBV29-1 and TRBJ2-7; 7 bases agree with TRBD1. The receptor was derived from a man under 40 in good health. CDR3 sequence reads: CSVQQGWYSYEQYF. CDR3 DNA sequence: TGCAGCGTGCAACAGGGGTGGTACTCCTACGAGCAGTACTTC.